The rows below give T cell receptor beta chains drawn from one sample of a study of blood T cells in healthy people across ages. One entry per CDR3 protein results from TCRdb running MiXCR on the 5' RACE reads. The table includes hundreds of thousands of distinct CDR3 sequences, 49% detected once. The source material was blood. These TCRs come from a woman aged 60-75 years in good health. Each CDR3 is given with its conserved first and last residue. Each record gives: D gene, J gene, clone size, V gene, CDR3 DNA, CDR3 protein. D genes are given only for firm matches. Clone size is given for some rows only: seen once, a few or many times, or a class if the clone is expanded.

>NA|TRBJ1-1|NA|TRBV18
TGTGCCAGCTCACCACTTCGTCTGCAGAACACTGAAGCTTTCTTT
CASSPLRLQNTEAFF
>NA|TRBJ2-5|few|TRBV11-1
TGTGCCAGTAGAACGAATCCTGGGGAAGAGCAGTACTTC
CASRTNPGEEQYF
>NA|TRBJ2-7|few|TRBV7-2
TGTGCCAGCAGCCCAGACACCGCCTTATCCGAGCAGTACTTC
CASSPDTALSEQYF
>NA|TRBJ2-5|once|TRBV20-1
TGCAGTACTCAGGGCAGGGAGACCCAGTACTTC
CSTQGRETQYF
>NA|TRBJ2-5|NA|TRBV6-2/TRBV6-3
TGTGCCAGCAGTTCCACCCGGGAGACCCGGTACTTC
CASSSTRETRYF
>NA|TRBJ2-2|NA|TRBV5-1
TGCACCAGCAGAGAAAATCAAGCCGGGGAGCTGTTTTTT
CTSRENQAGELFF
>TRBD2|TRBJ2-5|few|TRBV5-1
TGCGCCAGCAGCTCTGGAGGGCTAGCGGGAGGAGCTAAGCGACAAGAGACCCAGTACTTC
CASSSGGLAGGAKRQETQYF
>TRBD1|TRBJ2-2|NA|TRBV15
TGTGCCACCAGCAGAGAAGGGGGCAAATACACCGGGGAGCTGTTTTTT
CATSREGGKYTGELFF
>NA|TRBJ2-7|few|TRBV9
TGTGCCAGCAGCGTAGGATCTAGTTCTACCTACGAGCAGTACTTC
CASSVGSSSTYEQYF
>NA|TRBJ2-1|NA|TRBV7-2
TGTGCCAGCGGGAGCGGCAGGGCCCACAATGAGCAGTTCTTC
CASGSGRAHNEQFF